This T cell receptor beta chain was captured in a study of CD4 T cells in relation to SARS-CoV-2 and coronaviruses. Across the whole study: PBMCs were cultured with antigen for around nine days before TCR beta sequencing. The restricting HLA molecule for shared crossreactive spike epitopes was mapped. Regarding the study as a whole: The cross-reactivity analysis covered only spike protein, not other viral proteins. Crossreactive clones expanded significantly less to SARS-CoV-2 than monoreactive clones.

This CDR3 contains 15 residues. The V end lost 1 base, the J end lost 0 bases, and 7 bases lay between the germline ends. From germline, CDR1 is SGHVS and CDR2 FQNEAQ. The unexposed donors gave CD4+ T cells in 2011-2018, prior to COVID-19. CD4+ T cells were isolated from the cells after about ten days of culture. TCRdb keeps only in-frame clones here, not all; method: immunoSEQ multiplex PCR. This repertoire shows some 26,000 clones, 74% found once; its top ten account for under 30%. Details on this clone: Its matching antigen is unknown.

The TCR comes from a human donor in good health. The chain recombines TRBV7-8 with TRBJ2-1; no clear D gene. Sequencing input: CD4+ T cells from PBMCs, cultured in vitro. The CDR3 reads CASSLDWSSYNEQFF. CDR3 DNA sequence: TGTGCCAGCAGCTTAGACTGGAGCTCCTACAATGAGCAGTTCTTC.